Following are 28 T cell receptor beta chains from one sample sequenced in a study of blood T cell repertoires in COVID-19. Only in-frame clones appear in the TCRdb table, and some are missing; sequencing was by immunoSEQ multiplex PCR. The profile shows 85,000 or so clones, about 95% of them singletons. Specimen: peripheral blood. The receptors derive from a human donor with active COVID-19. The donor label of this sample is uncertain.

This chain joins TRBV2 and TRBJ1-4; possibly TRBD1 for D (6 bases). The V end lost 0 bases, the J end lost 7 bases, and 12 bases lay between the germline ends. This CDR3 has 15 amino acids. The germline V gene has CDR1 SNHLY and CDR2 FYNNEI. Here the CDR3 DNA reads TGTGCCAGCAGTGAAGCGTTAGGCAGGGGTGAAAAACTGTTTTTT. Residues: CASSEALGRGEKLFF.

V is TRBV3-1 (or the pseudogene TRBV3-2) and J is TRBJ2-7; TRBD2 agrees at 14 bases. The trim removed 4 bases at V and 9 bases at J, leaving 11 bases unmatched. Per the germline V gene, CDR1 is LGHDT and CDR2 is YNNKEL (reference sequence). This CDR3 comprises 16 residues. Written as DNA, the CDR3 is TGTGCCAGCAGCCCGACCACAGGGACTAGCGGGAGTTTGCAGTACTTC. This translates into CASSPTTGTSGSLQYF.

This chain joins TRBV28 and TRBJ1-2; D gene ambiguous. The germline V and J ends were trimmed by 3 bases and 4 bases, with 12 bases remaining between them. The CDR3 loop spans 14 amino acids. Germline assignment: CDR1 MDHEN and CDR2 SYDVKM. Written as DNA, the CDR3 is TGTGCCAGCAGTTTCATTGACATACCCTATGGCTACACCTTC. It is translated as CASSFIDIPYGYTF.

The V gene is TRBV14, the J gene TRBJ1-2, with D possibly being TRBD1 (5 bases). Germline-derived CDR1 and CDR2 are SGHDN and FVKESK. V was cut by 7 bases and J by 6 bases, with 24 bases left in between. The CDR3 contains 16 residues. The CDR3 nucleotides read TGTGCCAGCAAAGTGTTCGGGGGTTTGGGGAGAGATGGCTACACCTTC. Translation gives CASKVFGGLGRDGYTF.

The CDR3 protein is CASSPDGGGASGNTIYF. The CDR3 DNA sequence: TGTGCCAGCAGCCCCGATGGAGGGGGCGCGTCTGGAAACACCATATATTTT. This chain uses TRBV7-9 with TRBJ1-3; TRBD1 aligns across 7 bases. Germline CDR1 is SEHNR and CDR2 is FQNEAQ (reference sequence). The CDR3 is 17 amino acids. V shed 5 bases, J shed 1 base, and the junction held 11 bases outside the gene matches.

The chain is built from TRBV4-3 and TRBJ2-5, with D perhaps TRBD1 (5 bases). V shed 0 bases and J shed 5 bases, with 13 bases lying between them. Germline CDR1 LGHNA, CDR2 YSLEER. This CDR3 has 15 residues. The CDR3 DNA reads TGCGCCAGCAGCCAAGAATATCCAGGGAAGGAGACCCAGTACTTC. It encodes CASSQEYPGKETQYF.

The chain uses TRBV28 and TRBJ1-2; TRBD1 matches 9 bases. The CDR3 is made up of 16 amino acids. The germline V gene encodes CDR1 MDHEN and CDR2 SYDVKM. The V segment lost 6 bases and the J segment 2 bases; nucleotides outside the gene matches: 10. CDR3 in amino acids: CASRSEPGTGNYGYTF. The CDR3 coding sequence is TGTGCCAGCAGATCCGAACCCGGGACAGGGAACTATGGCTACACCTTC.

The chain employs TRBV5-1 and TRBJ2-2; D is perhaps TRBD1 (5 bases). The CDR3 is 16 amino acids. The germline CDR1 and CDR2 sequences are SGHRS and YFSETQ. V was shortened by 0 bases and J by 0 bases, with 9 bases between the two germline ends. CDR3 sequence reads: CASSLGADTNTGELFF. The DNA of the CDR3 is TGCGCCAGCAGCTTGGGGGCGGACACGAACACCGGGGAGCTGTTTTTT.

This chain uses TRBV27 with TRBJ2-5; 7 bases fit TRBD1. J lost 1 base, V lost 7 bases, and 3 bases had no gene match. In germline, CDR1 is MNHEY, CDR2 SMNVEV (reference sequence). The CDR3 loop spans 13 amino acids. CDR3 residues: CASTSGGQETQYF. The CDR3 bases are TGTGCCAGCACCTCAGGGGGCCAAGAGACCCAGTACTTC.

The chain has TRBV5-1 and TRBJ2-1; 8 nucleotides align to TRBD2. CDR3 length: 16 amino acids. Trimming at V came to 4 bases and at J to 7 bases, leaving 13 bases not matched to a gene. Germline CDR1 SGHRS, CDR2 YFSETQ. The CDR3 sequence: CASSPGLSGSINEQFF. The CDR3 DNA sequence: TGCGCCAGCAGCCCGGGACTAAGCGGGAGTATTAATGAGCAGTTCTTC. The full variable domain, rest sourced from reference TRBV5-1 and TRBJ2-1, is KAGVTQTPRYLIKTRGQQVTLSCSPISGHRSVSWYQQTPGQGLQFLFEYFSETQRNKGNFPGRFSGRQFSNSRSEMNVSTLELGDSALYLCASSPGLSGSINEQFFGPGTRLTVL.

The rearrangement joins TRBV27 to TRBJ1-3; D is uncertain. This CDR3 comprises 15 residues. Between the trimmed V and J ends, which lost 3 bases and 0 bases, there was a span of 9 bases. Germline values: CDR1 MNHEY, CDR2 SMNVEV (reference sequence). CDR3 region: CASSFRGNSGNTIYF. The CDR3 region has the DNA TGTGCCAGCAGTTTTCGTGGCAACTCTGGAAACACCATATATTTT.

Only one count was recorded for this clone. The chain carries TRBV9 and TRBJ2-5; TRBD1 matches 7 bases. Germline loops: CDR1 SGDLS, CDR2 YYNGEE. The V gene end was trimmed by 4 bases and the J gene end by 1 base; junction bases not matched to a gene: 4. The CDR3 runs 14 residues. This CDR3 is CASSLTGIQETQYF. The CDR3 DNA follows: TGTGCCAGCAGCTTGACAGGGATCCAAGAGACCCAGTACTTC.

The rearrangement links TRBV7-2 to TRBJ1-2; D is ambiguous. Between the trimmed V and J ends, which lost 1 base and 8 bases, there was a span of 11 bases. Per the germline V gene, CDR1 is SGHTA and CDR2 is FQGNSA. The CDR3 totals 13 residues. The CDR3 region is CASSLGVARGYTF. DNA for the CDR3: TGTGCCAGCAGCTTAGGGGTAGCCAGAGGCTACACCTTC.

This chain uses TRBV11-3 with TRBJ1-2, with D perhaps matching TRBD1 (5 bases). Germline V gives CDR1 SGHNT, CDR2 YENEEA. The CDR3 is made up of 15 amino acids. The V end lost 4 bases, the J end lost 3 bases, and 15 bases lay between the germline ends. The CDR3 DNA reads TGTGCCAGCAGCTCTGGGGCCCTGGTTCACTATGGCTACACCTTC. It codes for CASSSGALVHYGYTF.

CDR3 sequence: CATRMRTGDRENTGELFF. CDR3 DNA sequence: TGTGCCACCAGGATGAGGACAGGGGATAGAGAGAACACCGGGGAGCTGTTTTTT. The chain employs TRBV24-1 and TRBJ2-2; 9 nucleotides match TRBD1. V was clipped by 7 bases and J by 1 base; unmatched bases: 12. Germline CDR1 reads KGHDR; CDR2 reads SFDVKD. The CDR3 is made up of 18 amino acids.

In DNA form, the CDR3 reads TGTGCCAGCAGCTTAAATAGCAGGGCTGGAAACACCATATATTTT. Translation gives CASSLNSRAGNTIYF. This rearrangement joins TRBV7-2 to TRBJ1-3; possible D gene TRBD1, 5 bases. From germline, CDR1 is SGHTA and CDR2 FQGNSA. Trimming cost V 2 bases and J 2 bases, with 10 bases left between them. The CDR3 loop spans 15 amino acids.

The chain has TRBV27 and TRBJ2-5, with D perhaps matching TRBD1 (6 bases). Per the germline V gene, CDR1 is MNHEY and CDR2 is SMNVEV (reference sequence). With 2 bases removed from V and 9 bases from J, the gap between germline ends came to 16 bases. The CDR3 spans 14 residues. CDR3 protein: CASSLTTGPMAQYF. DNA of the CDR3: TGTGCCAGCAGTTTAACTACAGGGCCCATGGCCCAGTACTTC.

The V gene is TRBV28, the J gene TRBJ1-3, with unresolved D. Between the trimmed V and J ends, which lost 6 bases and 4 bases, there was a span of 10 bases. This CDR3 contains 13 residues. Germline loops: CDR1 MDHEN, CDR2 SYDVKM. CDR3 DNA: TGTGCCAGCAGAATGCCTGGCGGAAACACCATATATTTT. Encoded protein: CASRMPGGNTIYF.

The rearrangement uses TRBV5-8 and TRBJ2-5; 8 bases are a match to TRBD1. V dropped 4 bases and J dropped 10; count of bases not matched to a gene: 9. CDR1 is SGHTS and CDR2 is YDEGEE in the germline V gene. The CDR3 covers 13 residues. CDR3: CASSGDRGLVQYF. In DNA, the CDR3 is TGTGCCAGCAGCGGAGACAGGGGCTTGGTCCAGTACTTC. Together with reference TRBV5-8 and TRBJ2-5, the CDR3 gives the full variable domain: EAGVTQSPTHLIKTRGQQATLRCSPISGHTSVYWYQQALGLGLQFLLWYDEGEERNRGNFPPRFSGRQFPNYSSELNVNALELEDSALYLCASSGDRGLVQYFGPGTRLLVL.

The chain is built from TRBV7-2 and TRBJ2-5, with D maybe TRBD2 (6 bases). CDR1 and CDR2 (germline): SGHTA, FQGNSA. The CDR3 is 15 residues long. V was trimmed by 1 base and J by 2 bases, leaving 11 bases between them. The CDR3 protein is CASSLGSGKQETQYF. CDR3 DNA: TGTGCCAGCAGCTTAGGTAGCGGAAAGCAAGAGACCCAGTACTTC.

The chain links TRBV12-3 or TRBV12-4 to TRBJ1-2, with 9 positions matching TRBD1. V lost 6 bases, J lost 7 bases, and 3 bases stayed unmatched. The CDR3 consists of 12 residues. Here the CDR3 reads CASRGTGPGYTF. In nucleotides, the CDR3 is TGTGCCAGCAGAGGGACAGGGCCTGGCTACACCTTC.

The rearrangement joins TRBV19 to TRBJ1-1, with TRBD1 as a possible D gene (5 bases). Trimming shortened V by 5 bases and J by 4 bases, and 14 bases separated the two germline ends. The CDR3 is 14 amino acids. Germline CDR1 reads LNHDA; CDR2 reads SQIVND (reference sequence). The CDR3 DNA reads TGTGCCAGTAGTCAACTTCTAACAGGCACTGAAGCTTTCTTT. This gives the protein CASSQLLTGTEAFF.

The gene calls are TRBV2 and TRBJ2-3; D is possibly TRBD2 (6 bases). The CDR3 contains 15 residues. V was cut by 0 bases and J by 2 bases, with 9 bases left in between. Germline values: CDR1 SNHLY, CDR2 FYNNEI. CDR3 DNA sequence: TGTGCCAGCAGTGAAGCGGGGGGATCCACAGATACGCAGTATTTT. Translated: CASSEAGGSTDTQYF.

V usage is TRBV15 and J usage is TRBJ1-5, with D possibly TRBD1 on 5 matching bases. In germline, CDR1 is LNHNV, CDR2 YYDKDF (reference sequence). The CDR3 is made up of 14 amino acids. V lost 8 bases and J 3 bases, leaving 14 bases between the germline ends. The CDR3: CATSRGGDNQPQHF. The CDR3 DNA follows: TGTGCCACCTCCCGGGGAGGGGACAATCAGCCCCAGCATTTT.

The chain joins TRBV12-3 or TRBV12-4 to TRBJ2-7, with D possibly matching TRBD2 (5 bases). V lost 3 bases to trimming and J lost 3 bases, with 6 bases between them. The CDR3 totals 12 residues. The CDR3 spells CASSFEGYEQYF. CDR3 coding DNA: TGTGCCAGCAGTTTCGAGGGCTACGAGCAGTACTTC.

The V call is TRBV11-3, the J call TRBJ1-6; D gene unclear. This CDR3 is 16 amino acids long. V shed 1 base and J shed 7 bases, with 14 bases lying between them. In germline, CDR1 is SGHNT, CDR2 YENEEA. CDR3 in DNA: TGTGCCAGCAGCTTAGGGCCCCTTGGTTTCAATTCACCCCTCCACTTT. Its protein product is CASSLGPLGFNSPLHF.

The rearrangement joins TRBV6-4 to TRBJ1-1; tentatively, D is TRBD1 (5 bases). Between the trimmed V and J ends, which lost 6 bases and 3 bases, there was a span of 17 bases. CDR3 length: 15 amino acids. Germline assignment: CDR1 MRHNA and CDR2 SNTAGT. The CDR3 DNA reads as TGTGCCAGCAGCCCCACTAAGACAGTTGACACTGAAGCTTTCTTT. It specifies CASSPTKTVDTEAFF.

The CDR3 sequence is CASTHTGGENNEQFF. The CDR3 DNA reads TGCGCCAGCACCCACACAGGGGGAGAAAACAATGAGCAGTTCTTC. This chain links TRBV23-1 with TRBJ2-1; 8 nucleotides agree with TRBD1. TRBV23-1 is annotated as an ORF whose role is uncertain. The CDR3 sequence is 15 residues long. The junction had 10 bases not matched to a gene; V was cut back by 7 bases and J by 5 bases.